Below are 29 T cell receptor beta chains sequenced from a single sample in a study of T cell responses to AZD1222 COVID-19 vaccine. Profiling relied on immunoSEQ multiplex PCR, and the TCRdb table lists in-frame clones only, not all of them. The data contain 70,000 or so clones, roughly 83% of them singletons. The input for sequencing was peripheral blood, taken 28 days after the second AZD1222 dose. The receptors were sampled from an adult who received the AZD1222 COVID-19 vaccine.

The chain is built from TRBV6-1 and TRBJ2-7; D unclear. With 0 bases removed from V and 3 bases from J, the gap between germline ends came to 12 bases. CDR1 and CDR2 (germline): MNHNS, SASEGT. The CDR3 has 15 amino acids. The CDR3 DNA follows: TGTGCCAGCAGTGAAGCGCGATTGGGCGTCTACGAGCAGTACTTC. Encoded protein: CASSEARLGVYEQYF.

The rearrangement uses TRBV6-4 and TRBJ2-2; D possibly matches TRBD1 or TRBD2 (6 bases each). The CDR3 length is 17 residues. V was shortened by 0 bases and J by 3 bases, with 14 bases between the two germline ends. Germline loops: CDR1 MRHNA, CDR2 SNTAGT. Written as DNA, the CDR3 is TGTGCCAGCAGTGACTCGGGGGGCGCGATATACACCGGGGAGCTGTTTTTT. This gives the protein CASSDSGGAIYTGELFF.

The V and J genes are TRBV30 and TRBJ1-1; D possibly corresponds to TRBD1 (5 bases). This CDR3 is 12 amino acids long. V was pared by 0 bases and J by 6 bases, with 8 bases between. Germline CDR1 GTSNPN, CDR2 SVGIG (reference sequence). The CDR3, as DNA: TGTGCCTGGAGTGTCTGGGGCCCTGAAGCTTTCTTT. Protein product: CAWSVWGPEAFF.

The gene calls are TRBV28 and TRBJ2-7; TRBD2 matches 9 bases. V gave up 2 bases and J gave up 2 bases; unmatched junction bases: 4. Germline values: CDR1 MDHEN, CDR2 SYDVKM. The CDR3 is 15 amino acids. The CDR3 loop reads CASSLAGGPPYEQYF. CDR3 sequence (DNA): TGTGCCAGCAGTTTAGCGGGAGGGCCCCCCTACGAGCAGTACTTC.

The rearrangement uses TRBV18 and TRBJ2-3, with D maybe TRBD1 (6 bases). Trimming cost V 6 bases and J 7 bases, with 11 bases left between them. This CDR3 contains 12 residues. Per germline, CDR1 KGHSH and CDR2 LQKENI. CDR3 sequence: CASSQGFYTQYF. The CDR3 region has the DNA TGTGCCAGCTCGCAGGGGTTTTATACGCAGTATTTT.

J is TRBJ2-2 and V is TRBV4-2; D is ambiguous. Deletions cut 0 bases from V and 8 bases from J, with 10 bases between. The CDR3 length is 14 residues. The germline V gene has CDR1 LGHNA and CDR2 YNFKEQ. CDR3: CASSQEKVTGELFF. CDR3 bases: TGTGCCAGCAGCCAAGAGAAGGTGACAGGGGAGCTGTTTTTT.

This clone was recorded a few times. The rearrangement links TRBV14 to TRBJ2-6; perhaps TRBD1 as D (6 bases). The CDR3 extends over 20 amino acids. Germline assignment: CDR1 SGHDN and CDR2 FVKESK. V shed 0 bases and J shed 0 bases, with 18 bases lying between them. The CDR3 coding sequence is TGTGCCAGCAGCCAAGATCTTGTCAGGACAGTTTACTCTGGGGCCAACGTCCTGACTTTC. Protein product: CASSQDLVRTVYSGANVLTF.

The sample holds a few counts of this clone. The V gene is TRBV27, the J gene TRBJ1-6; D uncertain. Trimming cost V 6 bases and J 10 bases, with 22 bases left between them. The germline CDR1 and CDR2 sequences are MNHEY and SMNVEV (reference sequence). CDR3 length: 16 amino acids. CDR3 protein: CASSPEWALRESPLHF. The CDR3 DNA sequence: TGTGCCAGCAGCCCTGAATGGGCCCTTAGGGAATCACCCCTCCACTTT.

This chain connects TRBV30 to TRBJ2-2, with 9 bases matching TRBD1. The CDR3 is made up of 14 amino acids. The V gene end was trimmed by 7 bases and the J gene end by 1 base; junction bases not matched to a gene: 4. Germline V gives CDR1 GTSNPN, CDR2 SVGIG (reference sequence). CDR3 DNA sequence: TGTGCCTCTCCGGGACAGGGGAACACCGGGGAGCTGTTTTTT. Residues: CASPGQGNTGELFF.

The CDR3 sequence is CASSYLQGGNQPQHF. The CDR3 bases are TGTGCCAGCTCGTATCTTCAGGGCGGTAATCAGCCCCAGCATTTT. This chain connects TRBV28 to TRBJ1-5; a weak D match, TRBD1 (5 bases). CDR1 is MDHEN and CDR2 is SYDVKM in the germline V gene. CDR3 length: 15 amino acids. The germline V and J ends were trimmed by 8 bases and 4 bases, with 18 bases remaining between them.

This clone has just one count. The rearrangement joins TRBV6-5 to TRBJ1-2; D uncertain. CDR3 length: 15 amino acids. V lost 5 bases and J 4 bases, leaving 17 bases between the germline ends. Germline V gene lookup returns CDR1 MNHEY and CDR2 SVGAGI. The CDR3 reads CASSTPPPVVYGYTF. As DNA, the CDR3 is TGTGCCAGCAGTACCCCGCCCCCGGTGGTCTATGGCTACACCTTC.

The chain links TRBV6-5 to TRBJ2-2, with D perhaps TRBD1 or TRBD2 (6 bases each). Trimming removed 8 bases at V and 5 bases at J, with 15 bases between. Looked up from germline, CDR1 is MNHEY and CDR2 is SVGAGI. This CDR3 comprises 14 residues. CDR3 in DNA: TGTGCCAGCTATTTTGGAGGGGGGACCGGGGAGCTGTTTTTT. This encodes CASYFGGGTGELFF.

The chain combines TRBV5-1 with TRBJ2-3; 8 nucleotides align to TRBD2. The CDR3 has 14 residues. V dropped 4 bases and J dropped 3; count of bases not matched to a gene: 4. Germline assignment: CDR1 SGHRS and CDR2 YFSETQ. CDR3 in DNA: TGCGCCAGCAGCGAAACGGGGGGGACAGATACGCAGTATTTT. Its protein product is CASSETGGTDTQYF.

The CDR3 loop is CASSFGTGGSYEQYF. The CDR3 region has the DNA TGTGCCAGCAGTTTTGGGACAGGGGGCTCCTACGAGCAGTACTTC. The chain links TRBV27 to TRBJ2-7; 11 nucleotides match TRBD1. The CDR3 loop spans 15 amino acids. The junction had 1 base not matched to a gene; V was cut back by 3 bases and J by 0 bases. Germline lookup yields CDR1 MNHEY and CDR2 SMNVEV (reference sequence).

This clone was seen only a few times. The V gene is TRBV9, the J gene TRBJ1-1, with D perhaps TRBD1 (5 bases). Germline V gene sequence: CDR1 SGDLS, CDR2 YYNGEE. The CDR3 is 14 amino acids. The V gene lost 0 bases and the J gene lost 4 bases, with 10 bases spanning the gap. The CDR3 DNA sequence: TGTGCCAGCAGCGTAGGGTCTGGGGGCACTGAAGCTTTCTTT. Amino acids: CASSVGSGGTEAFF.

The chain is built from TRBV29-1 and TRBJ1-2; D unresolved. Looked up from germline, CDR1 is SQVTM and CDR2 is ANQGSEA. CDR3 size: 16 residues. Trimming cost V 6 bases and J 0 bases, with 20 bases left between them. Written as DNA, the CDR3 is TGCAGCGTCGCACCTCGCCTGCCCAGAGCTAACTATGGCTACACCTTC. It encodes CSVAPRLPRANYGYTF.

CDR3: CASSLLKDRDTEAFF. CDR3 DNA sequence: TGTGCCAGCAGCTTACTAAAGGACAGGGACACTGAAGCTTTCTTT. The chain employs TRBV5-6 and TRBJ1-1; TRBD1 matches at 8 bases. This CDR3 comprises 15 residues. J gave up 3 bases and V 2 bases, and 6 bases lay outside the gene matches. CDR1 SGHDT and CDR2 YYEEEE come from the germline V gene.

V gene TRBV7-2 combines with J gene TRBJ2-7; weak D call: TRBD2 (5 bases). V lost 5 bases to trimming and J lost 7 bases, with 18 bases between them. The V gene's germline CDR1 is SGHTA and CDR2 FQGNSA. The CDR3 spans 14 residues. The CDR3 region has the DNA TGTGCCAGCAGCCCGGGAACAGCCCCGGGGGAGCAGTACTTC. Translating it yields CASSPGTAPGEQYF.

This chain uses TRBV5-5 with TRBJ1-2; D possibly corresponds to TRBD1 (5 bases). The CDR3 has 13 residues. CDR1 and CDR2 from the germline V gene are SGHKS and YYEKEE (reference sequence). V was trimmed by 5 bases and J by 2 bases, leaving 10 bases between them. CDR3 residues: CASSQTENYGYTF. Here the CDR3 DNA reads TGTGCCAGCAGTCAGACAGAGAACTATGGCTACACCTTC.

The gene calls are TRBV12-3 or TRBV12-4 and TRBJ1-2; D is ambiguous. V was pared by 5 bases and J by 5 bases, with 12 bases between. The CDR3 totals 13 residues. CDR3 loop: CASSPDGIYGYTF. CDR3 in DNA: TGTGCCAGCAGTCCAGACGGTATTTATGGCTACACCTTC.

This clone was recorded only once. This chain uses TRBV2 with TRBJ2-7, with D possibly TRBD2 on 6 matching bases. This CDR3 has 13 residues. Trimming removed 10 bases at V and 0 bases at J, with 13 bases between. CDR1 and CDR2 (germline): SNHLY, FYNNEI. CDR3 sequence (DNA): TGTGCCACTGGGGAGGACTCCTCCTACGAGCAGTACTTC. It codes for CATGEDSSYEQYF.

The chain uses TRBV28 and TRBJ1-1, with D hard to call. V shed 5 bases and J shed 11 bases, with 15 bases lying between them. This CDR3 spans 12 amino acids. CDR1 and CDR2 from the germline V gene are MDHEN and SYDVKM. In nucleotides, the CDR3 is TGTGCCAGCAGTCCCCCCGGGCGGCGTGCTTTCTTT. Protein: CASSPPGRRAFF.

The chain employs TRBV6-4 and TRBJ1-4; possibly TRBD1 for D (5 bases). V was trimmed by 3 bases and J by 7 bases, leaving 12 bases between them. This CDR3 spans 14 amino acids. Looked up from germline, CDR1 is MRHNA and CDR2 is SNTAGT. As DNA, the CDR3 is TGTGCCAGCAGTGAAGGGCAGGGCGGTGAAAAACTGTTTTTT. Translating gives CASSEGQGGEKLFF.

Only a few counts were recorded for this clone. J is TRBJ2-7 and V is TRBV11-3, with D possibly matching TRBD2 (7 bases). Trimming left V 4 bases short and J 5 bases short, with 15 bases between. Germline V gives CDR1 SGHNT, CDR2 YENEEA. The CDR3 is 14 amino acids. CDR3 sequence reads: CASSSGGIDHEQYF. CDR3 nucleotide sequence: TGTGCCAGCAGCTCGGGGGGCATCGACCACGAGCAGTACTTC.

In this sample, this clone turned up a few times. The chain uses TRBV11-3 and TRBJ1-1; the match to TRBD1 covers 7 bases. The V gene's germline CDR1 is SGHNT and CDR2 YENEEA. Losses at the gene ends were 5 bases for V and 6 bases for J; bases not matched to a gene: 12. CDR3 length: 15 amino acids. The chain's CDR3 is CASSPPTGVVSEAFF. CDR3 coding DNA: TGTGCCAGCAGCCCACCTACAGGGGTGGTTTCTGAAGCTTTCTTT.

This chain joins TRBV18 and TRBJ1-2; possible D gene TRBD1, 5 bases. Per the germline V gene, CDR1 is KGHSH and CDR2 is LQKENI. The V and J ends lost 6 bases and 1 base respectively, with 15 bases between them. The CDR3 is 15 amino acids. CDR3: CASSIRDGLNYGYTF. The CDR3 region has the DNA TGTGCCAGCTCTATCCGGGACGGACTTAACTATGGCTACACCTTC.

The V call is TRBV27, the J call TRBJ1-4; 7 bases align to TRBD1. This CDR3 comprises 15 residues. The germline CDR1 and CDR2 sequences are MNHEY and SMNVEV (reference sequence). The V segment lost 4 bases and the J segment 6 bases; nucleotides outside the gene matches: 8. For the CDR3, the DNA is TGTGCCAGCAGTTCCCGGGACAGTATTTATGAAAAACTGTTTTTT. Translated, it gives CASSSRDSIYEKLFF. The full variable domain, with the rest looked up from reference TRBV27 and TRBJ1-4, is EAQVTQNPRYLITVTGKKLTVTCSQNMNHEYMSWYRQDPGLGLRQIYYSMNVEVTDKGDVPEGYKVSRKEKRNFPLILESPSPNQTSLYFCASSSRDSIYEKLFFGSGTQLSVL.

The chain uses TRBV7-8 and TRBJ1-3; D gene unclear. The CDR3 runs to 12 residues. Trimming removed 4 bases from V and 3 bases from J, with 4 bases in between. Germline V gives CDR1 SGHVS, CDR2 FQNEAQ. The CDR3 bases are TGTGCCAGCAGCTCACATGGAAACACCATATATTTT. It translates to CASSSHGNTIYF. The whole variable domain, remainder taken from reference TRBV7-8 and TRBJ1-3, is GAGVSQSPRYKVAKRGQDVALRCDPISGHVSLFWYQQALGQGPEFLTYFQNEAQLDKSGLPSDRFFAERPEGSVSTLKIQRTQQEDSAVYLCASSSHGNTIYFGEGSWLTVV.

The gene calls are TRBV7-9 and TRBJ2-7; D assignment may be TRBD1 or TRBD2 (5 bases each). This CDR3 contains 12 residues. Germline CDR1 and CDR2: SEHNR and FQNEAQ (reference sequence). The ends were cut back, 2 bases at V and 4 bases at J, with 6 bases in the middle. CDR3 sequence: CASSLWGYEQYF. As DNA, the CDR3 is TGTGCCAGCAGCTTATGGGGGTACGAGCAGTACTTC.